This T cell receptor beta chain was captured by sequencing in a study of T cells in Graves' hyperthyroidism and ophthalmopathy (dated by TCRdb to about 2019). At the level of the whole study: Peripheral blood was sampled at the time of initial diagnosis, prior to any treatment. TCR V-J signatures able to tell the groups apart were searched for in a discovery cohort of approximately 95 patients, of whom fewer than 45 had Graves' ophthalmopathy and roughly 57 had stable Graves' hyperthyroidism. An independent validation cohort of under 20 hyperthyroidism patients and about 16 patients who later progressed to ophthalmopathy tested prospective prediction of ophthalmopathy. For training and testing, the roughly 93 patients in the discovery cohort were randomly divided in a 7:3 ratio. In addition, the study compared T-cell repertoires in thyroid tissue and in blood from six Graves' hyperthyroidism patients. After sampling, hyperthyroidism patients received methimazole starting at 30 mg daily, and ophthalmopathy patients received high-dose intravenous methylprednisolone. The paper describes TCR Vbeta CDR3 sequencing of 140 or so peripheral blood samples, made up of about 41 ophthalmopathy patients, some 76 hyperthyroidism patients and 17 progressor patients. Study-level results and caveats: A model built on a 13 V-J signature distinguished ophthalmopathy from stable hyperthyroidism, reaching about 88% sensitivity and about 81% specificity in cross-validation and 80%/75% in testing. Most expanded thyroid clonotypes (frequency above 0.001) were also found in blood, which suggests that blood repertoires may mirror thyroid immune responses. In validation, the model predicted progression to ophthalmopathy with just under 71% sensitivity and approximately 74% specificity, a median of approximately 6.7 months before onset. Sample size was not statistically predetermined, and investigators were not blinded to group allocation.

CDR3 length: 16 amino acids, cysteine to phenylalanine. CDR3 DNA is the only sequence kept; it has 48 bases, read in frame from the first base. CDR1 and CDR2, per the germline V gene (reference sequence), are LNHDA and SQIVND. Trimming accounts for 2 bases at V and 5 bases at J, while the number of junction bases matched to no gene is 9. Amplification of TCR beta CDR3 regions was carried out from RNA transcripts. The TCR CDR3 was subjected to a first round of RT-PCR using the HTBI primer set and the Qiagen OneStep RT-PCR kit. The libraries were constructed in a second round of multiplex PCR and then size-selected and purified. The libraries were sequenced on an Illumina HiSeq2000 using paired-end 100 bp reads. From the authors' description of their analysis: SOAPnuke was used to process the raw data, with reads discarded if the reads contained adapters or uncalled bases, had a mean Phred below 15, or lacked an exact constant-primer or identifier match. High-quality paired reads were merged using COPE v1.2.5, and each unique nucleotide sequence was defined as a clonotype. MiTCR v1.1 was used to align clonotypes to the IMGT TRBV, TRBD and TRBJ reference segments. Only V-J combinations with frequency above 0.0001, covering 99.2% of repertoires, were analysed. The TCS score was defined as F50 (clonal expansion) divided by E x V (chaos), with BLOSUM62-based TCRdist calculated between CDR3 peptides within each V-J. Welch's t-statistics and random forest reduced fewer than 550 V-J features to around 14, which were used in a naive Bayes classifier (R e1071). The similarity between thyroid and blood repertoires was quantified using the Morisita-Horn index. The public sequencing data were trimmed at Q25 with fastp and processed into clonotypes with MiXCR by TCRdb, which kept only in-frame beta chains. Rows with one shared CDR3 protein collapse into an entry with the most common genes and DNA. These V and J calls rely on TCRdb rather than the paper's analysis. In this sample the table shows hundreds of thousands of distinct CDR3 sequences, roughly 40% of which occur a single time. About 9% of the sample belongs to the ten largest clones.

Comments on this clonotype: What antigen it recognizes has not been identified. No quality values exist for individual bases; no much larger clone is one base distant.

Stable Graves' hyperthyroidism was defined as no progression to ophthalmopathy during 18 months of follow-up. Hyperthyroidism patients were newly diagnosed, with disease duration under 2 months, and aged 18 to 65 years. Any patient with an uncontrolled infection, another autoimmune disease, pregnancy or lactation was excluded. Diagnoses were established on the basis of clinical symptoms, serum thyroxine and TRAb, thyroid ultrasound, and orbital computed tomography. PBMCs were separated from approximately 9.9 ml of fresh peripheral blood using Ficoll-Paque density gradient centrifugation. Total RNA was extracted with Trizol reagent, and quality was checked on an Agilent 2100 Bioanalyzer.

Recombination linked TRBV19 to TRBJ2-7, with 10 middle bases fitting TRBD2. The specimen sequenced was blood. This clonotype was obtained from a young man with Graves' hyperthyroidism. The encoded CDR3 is CASSISLAGVKNEQYF. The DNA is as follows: TGTGCCAGTAGTATAAGCCTAGCGGGAGTTAAAAACGAGCAGTACTTC.